These T cell receptor beta chains were read from a single sample in a study of beta chain features in type 1 diabetes. The table came from immunoSEQ multiplex PCR; TCRdb's copy has only in-frame clones and leaves some out. The sample holds about 160,000 clones; over 55% are singletons and the top ten take 0.08% to 0.1%. The sample taken for sequencing was naive CD4+ T cells from blood. The receptors shown here come from a young man with type 1 diabetes. The CDR3 runs from the conserved cysteine through the conserved F or W. The order of the fields is D gene, clone size, V gene, J gene, CDR3 DNA, CDR3 protein. The D gene is left open where the match is weak. Only some rows state a clone size, as once, few, many or a class for expanded clones.

-	few	TRBV5-6	TRBJ2-3	TGTGCCAGCAGCCCCCAGACTAGCACAGATACGCAGTATTTT	CASSPQTSTDTQYF
-	few	TRBV2	TRBJ2-1	TGTGCCAGCAGTGTTAACCGGGATAAGCAGTTCTTC	CASSVNRDKQFF
-	-	TRBV30	TRBJ2-7	TGTGCCTGGACCCAACCCGACAGAGGGCAGTACTTC	CAWTQPDRGQYF
-	-	TRBV30	TRBJ2-3	TGTGCCTGGAGTGTTTCGTCATCCCAGGATACGCAGTATTTT	CAWSVSSSQDTQYF
-	-	TRBV10-3	TRBJ1-1	TGTGCCATCAGCCCTGACAGTGACACTGAAGCTTTCTTT	CAISPDSDTEAFF
TRBD1	few	TRBV4-3	TRBJ2-3	TGCGCCAGCAGCCAGGGACAGGGGATCACAGATACGCAGTATTTT	CASSQGQGITDTQYF
-	few	TRBV5-1	TRBJ1-1	TGCGCCAGCAGCTTGGGCGACAAATTGACTGAAGCTTTCTTT	CASSLGDKLTEAFF
-	-	TRBV9	TRBJ2-3	TGTGCCAGCAGCGTAGCTACAGACCCACTGGCGCAGTATTTT	CASSVATDPLAQYF
TRBD1	-	TRBV18	TRBJ2-5	TGTGCCAGCTCATCCCGGACAGGGCATGAGACCCAGTACTTC	CASSSRTGHETQYF
-	-	TRBV11-2	TRBJ2-5	TGTGCCAGCAGCTTAGACGGCAGGCCTCAAGAGACCCAGTACTTC	CASSLDGRPQETQYF
-	-	TRBV28	TRBJ2-7	TGTGCCAGCAGTCAGGGAATATACGAGCAGTACTTC	CASSQGIYEQYF
-	-	TRBV29-1	TRBJ1-6	TGCAGCGTTAGGACGGACACCAATTCACCCCTCCACTTT	CSVRTDTNSPLHF
-	-	TRBV5-4	TRBJ1-6	TGTGCCAGCAGCTTAGAGGGAGGAAATTCACCCCTCCACTTT	CASSLEGGNSPLHF
-	once	TRBV6-5	TRBJ2-7	TGTGCCAGCAGCCCAGGGATAGGTGCGCAGTACTTC	CASSPGIGAQYF
TRBD1	-	TRBV5-1	TRBJ1-6	TGCGCCAGCAGCTTCGGACAGGGAGGGAATTCACCCCTCCACTTT	CASSFGQGGNSPLHF
-	-	TRBV5-4	TRBJ1-2	TGTGCCAGCAGCTTGAGAACACTCACACTCAACTATGGCTACACCTTC	CASSLRTLTLNYGYTF
-	-	TRBV7-2	TRBJ2-2	TGTGCCAGCAGCTCCCTACAGAACACCGGGGAGCTGTTTTTT	CASSSLQNTGELFF